This TCR beta chain originates from a study of liver allograft versus peripheral blood T cells. The overall study: Transplanted-liver and recipient peripheral blood T cell receptor repertoires were compared. Study-wide results and limits: Repertoires of T cell receptors in liver allografts reportedly differed from peripheral blood repertoires.

Via MiXCR, TCRdb re-called the reads, giving one row per CDR3 protein. The repertoire consists of some 15,000 distinct CDR3 sequences, with under 30% occurring once and the leading ten covering about 2.4%. The CDR3 extends over 14 amino acids. After removal of 7 bases from V and 2 bases from J, the junction contained 4 bases not matched to a gene. As to this clonotype: Antigen: not known.

The chain recombines TRBV12-3 or TRBV12-4 with TRBJ2-7, with 11 bases fitting TRBD2. The clonotype was recovered from a human patient who had a liver transplant. Some T cells may arise from the graft donor. The CDR3, as DNA: TGTGCCAGCATCCTGACTAGCGGGACCTACGAGCAGTACTTC. Translated, it gives CASILTSGTYEQYF.